This T cell receptor beta chain derives from a study of metastatic and nonmetastatic thyroid tumors. Study-wide context: Repertoires were compared across blood and tumor or nodule tissue from malignant and benign thyroid patients.

Whole-study results and caveats: Benign nodules reportedly had significantly lower TCR beta diversity than malignant thyroid tumors in blood and tumor.

Under the authors' procedure: Building a distant-metastasis classifier for papillary thyroid cancer drew on CDR3 differences across clinicopathological groups. TCRdb re-called the PCR reads with MiXCR. In this record, the V and J calls reflect TCRdb's handling and not the investigators' own analysis. Among some 21,000 clones listed, about a fifth were seen once. Trimming shortened V by 8 bases and J by 4 bases, and 12 bases separated the two germline ends. CDR3 length equals 12 residues. Germline CDR1 reads MNHEY; CDR2 reads SVGEGT. This clone was observed a few times. Its target is unknown. All patients were untreated before thyroid surgery.

The chain employs TRBV6-2 or TRBV6-3 and TRBJ2-7; possible D gene TRBD1, 6 bases. The clonotype originates from a female donor with papillary thyroid cancer or a benign thyroid nodule (not recorded which). Some clones in this sample may be carry-over from other donors' samples. The sequencing input was blood. In DNA, the CDR3 is TGTGCCAGCTTATCGACAGGTTACGAGCAGTACTTC. As protein: CASLSTGYEQYF.